Each of the 24 T cell receptor beta chains below was sequenced from the same sample in a study of blood T cells in healthy people across ages. With a J-beta primer mix and a sample-barcoded 5' primer, a second PCR ran roughly 6 to 11 cycles. TCRdb reprocessed the 5' RACE reads via MiXCR and lists one record per CDR3 protein. The sample consists of about 730,000 distinct CDR3 sequences, approximately 39% of them appearing once. The source material was blood. All receptors come from a woman between 55 and 75 years old in good health.

The V call is TRBV7-2, the J call TRBJ2-3, with 9 bases matching TRBD2. The CDR3 is made up of 16 amino acids. V shed 1 base and J 2 bases; nucleotides not matched to a gene: 4. The germline V gene has CDR1 SGHTA and CDR2 FQGNSA. CDR3 sequence (DNA): TGTGCCAGCAGCTTAGGAGCTAGCGGGGTCACAGATACGCAGTATTTT. It encodes CASSLGASGVTDTQYF. Combining the CDR3 with reference TRBV7-2 and TRBJ2-3 gives the whole variable domain GAGVSQSPSNKVTEKGKDVELRCDPISGHTALYWYRQSLGQGLEFLIYFQGNSAPDKSGLPSDRFSAERTGGSVSTLTIQRTQQEDSAVYLCASSLGASGVTDTQYFGPGTRLTVL.

The rearrangement uses TRBV6-2 or TRBV6-3 and TRBJ2-5; 8 bases are a match to TRBD2. The germline V gene encodes CDR1 MNHEY and CDR2 SVGEGT. The CDR3 has 17 residues. The J segment lost 5 bases and the V segment lost 0 bases, leaving 11 bases of the junction unmatched. CDR3 in amino acids: CASSYSIGAGDRETQYF. For the CDR3, the DNA is TGTGCCAGCAGTTACTCGATTGGAGCGGGAGACCGGGAGACCCAGTACTTC.

Ten or more counts support this clonotype. V is TRBV24-1 and J is TRBJ2-1; no definite D call. The CDR3 consists of 12 residues. CDR1 is KGHDR, CDR2 SFDVKD, per germline. V shed 4 bases and J shed 9 bases, with 9 bases lying between them. The CDR3 reads CATSEGPPEQFF. As DNA, the CDR3 is TGTGCCACCAGTGAAGGACCGCCTGAGCAGTTCTTC.

The V gene is TRBV20-1, the J gene TRBJ2-1, with TRBD2 matching over 10 bases. Germline V gives CDR1 DFQATT, CDR2 SNEGSKA (reference sequence). The CDR3 extends over 13 amino acids. V dropped 6 bases and J dropped 3; count of bases not matched to a gene: 2. The CDR3: CSAGTSDYNEQFF. CDR3 nucleotide sequence: TGCAGTGCGGGGACTAGCGACTACAATGAGCAGTTCTTC.

This clonotype has only one observation. This could be a read error, since a much larger clone is one nucleotide away. CDR3 bases: TGCGCCAGCAGCCCCCGGGACACTTCCTACGGGCAGTACTTC. Protein sequence: CASSPRDTSYGQYF. The chain couples TRBV4-1 to TRBJ2-7, with a possible D match to TRBD1 (6 bases). CDR1 is MGHRA, CDR2 YSYEKL, per germline. The CDR3 loop spans 14 amino acids.

The rearrangement uses TRBV3-1 and TRBJ2-1; no clear D. The germline V gene has CDR1 LGHDT and CDR2 YNNKEL (reference sequence). There are 14 residues in the CDR3. The V and J ends lost 6 bases and 5 bases respectively, with 14 bases between them. The CDR3 protein is CASSLPDWNNEQFF. CDR3 DNA sequence: TGTGCCAGCAGTCTACCTGACTGGAACAATGAGCAGTTCTTC.

The gene calls are TRBV6-1 and TRBJ2-7; D is undetermined. V lost 4 bases to trimming and J lost 0 bases, with 13 bases between them. The CDR3 contains 15 residues. CDR1 MNHNS and CDR2 SASEGT come from the germline V gene. In DNA, the CDR3 is TGTGCCAGCAGTGGTACGGGTAGCCGCTCCTACGAGCAGTACTTC. As protein: CASSGTGSRSYEQYF.

The chain uses TRBV6-5 and TRBJ2-5; 7 nucleotides match TRBD1. V was clipped by 5 bases and J by 4 bases; unmatched bases: 13. The CDR3 is made up of 16 amino acids. CDR1 and CDR2 (germline): MNHEY, SVGAGI. The CDR3 reads CASSTPDRFGGETQYF. The CDR3 DNA is TGTGCCAGCAGTACCCCGGACAGGTTCGGTGGAGAGACCCAGTACTTC.

The chain employs TRBV6-6 and TRBJ2-3; 7 bases fit TRBD1. V shed 6 bases, J shed 2 bases, and the junction held 8 bases outside the gene matches. This CDR3 has 15 amino acids. The germline CDR1 and CDR2 sequences are MNHNY and SVGAGI (reference sequence). The DNA of the CDR3 is TGTGCCAGCAGGGATCGACAGGGACCCACAGATACGCAGTATTTT. It encodes CASRDRQGPTDTQYF.

The chain uses TRBV20-1 and TRBJ2-1; possibly TRBD1 for D (5 bases). V lost 1 base and J 2 bases, leaving 9 bases between the germline ends. The CDR3 length is 14 residues. Per germline, CDR1 DFQATT and CDR2 SNEGSKA (reference sequence). CDR3 sequence: CSARGGGTYNEQFF. The CDR3 coding sequence is TGCAGTGCTAGAGGGGGCGGTACCTACAATGAGCAGTTCTTC.

Concerning this clonotype itself: Germline and junction disagree at one end, which may indicate a read error. The V gene is TRBV6-2 or TRBV6-3, the J gene TRBJ2-5; 7 nucleotides match TRBD1. The germline CDR1 and CDR2 sequences are MNHEY and SVGEGT. The CDR3 runs to 14 residues. CDR3 amino acids: CAGSSRQGKDEQYF. CDR3 bases: TGTGCCGGCAGTTCCCGACAGGGTAAAGATGAGCAGTACTTC.

This chain connects TRBV11-3 to TRBJ1-1, with a weak D call TRBD1 (5 bases). There are 13 residues in the CDR3. Germline lookup yields CDR1 SGHNT and CDR2 YENEEA. The germline V and J ends were trimmed by 6 bases and 6 bases, with 14 bases remaining between them. The CDR3 sequence is CASSINRRAEAFF. Written as DNA, the CDR3 is TGTGCCAGCAGTATAAACAGGAGAGCTGAAGCTTTCTTT.

The CDR3 region has the DNA TGTGCCAGCACCCCGGGCACTGGAAACACCATATATTTT. This gives the protein CASTPGTGNTIYF. This sequence joins TRBV2 and TRBJ1-3; no clear D. CDR3 length equals 13 residues. V was clipped by 7 bases and J by 2 bases, with 9 bases between them. Germline V gene data show CDR1 as SNHLY and CDR2 as FYNNEI.

V and J are TRBV7-2 and TRBJ2-3; 8 bases fit TRBD2. The V gene's germline CDR1 is SGHTA and CDR2 FQGNSA. V dropped 6 bases and J dropped 8; count of bases not matched to a gene: 4. The CDR3 consists of 12 residues. The CDR3 DNA is TGTGCCAGCAGGGACGGACTAGCTACGCAGTATTTT. Its translation is CASRDGLATQYF.

The chain is built from TRBV10-1 and TRBJ2-2, with a possible D match to TRBD2 (6 bases). The CDR3 extends over 13 amino acids. Germline V lookup: CDR1 WNHNN, CDR2 SYGVQD (reference sequence). Trimming took 11 bases from V and 3 from J, leaving 13 bases between them. Here the CDR3 reads CAVSGSHTGELFF. CDR3 nucleotides: TGCGCCGTAAGCGGGTCACACACCGGGGAGCTGTTTTTT.

The J gene is TRBJ2-7, the V gene TRBV20-1; D ambiguous. The germline V gene has CDR1 DFQATT and CDR2 SNEGSKA (reference sequence). The CDR3 sequence is 13 residues long. Trimming removed 1 base from V and 6 bases from J, with 13 bases in between. The CDR3 loop is CSARGQNLGEQYF. CDR3 coding DNA: TGCAGTGCTAGAGGCCAAAATCTCGGCGAGCAGTACTTC.

With respect to this clonotype: One end of the junction does not line up with germline, which may come from a read error. The chain has TRBV5-1 and TRBJ2-7; unclear D gene. Per germline, CDR1 SGHRS and CDR2 YFSETQ. This CDR3 has 14 residues. The CDR3 DNA is TGCGCCAACAGCTTGGAAAACAGCTACAATGAGCAGTACTTC. This sequence encodes CANSLENSYNEQYF. The variable domain in full, completed from reference TRBV5-1 and TRBJ2-7, reads KAGVTQTPRYLIKTRGQQVTLSCSPISGHRSVSWYQQTPGQGLQFLFEYFSETQRNKGNFPGRFSGRQFSNSRSEMNVSTLELGDSALYLCANSLENSYNEQYFGPGTRLTVT.

The chain recombines TRBV20-1 with TRBJ2-5; a weak D match, TRBD2 (6 bases). CDR1 DFQATT and CDR2 SNEGSKA come from the germline V gene (reference sequence). This CDR3 spans 14 amino acids. V was trimmed by 4 bases and J by 1 base, leaving 13 bases between them. Here the CDR3 DNA reads TGCAGTGCTACCCGGGAGCTTCTCCAAGAGACCCAGTACTTC. This codes for CSATRELLQETQYF.

The V and J genes are TRBV7-2 and TRBJ2-1, with 11 bases matching TRBD2. The V and J ends lost 4 bases and 12 bases, in that order; junction bases with no gene match: 14. Germline CDR1 is SGHTA and CDR2 is FQGNSA. The CDR3 has 16 amino acids. The DNA of the CDR3 is TGTGCCAGCAGCTCCGCACAAGTAGCGGGAGGGCGAGGGCAGTTCTTC. Translating it yields CASSSAQVAGGRGQFF.

This clonotype was picked up a small number of times. The chain links TRBV12-5 to TRBJ2-7; no firm D call. Trimming removed 1 base from V and 3 bases from J, with 4 bases in between. Germline lookup yields CDR1 LGHNT and CDR2 FRNRAP. The CDR3 is 12 amino acids. CDR3 protein: CASGLDGYEQYF. The CDR3, as DNA: TGTGCTAGTGGTTTGGACGGCTACGAGCAGTACTTC.

The rearrangement uses TRBV28 and TRBJ2-7; a weak D match, TRBD1 (5 bases). The CDR3 consists of 18 residues. Germline V gene data show CDR1 as MDHEN and CDR2 as SYDVKM. V lost 6 bases and J lost 1, with 25 bases in between. CDR3 in amino acids: CASRDLGGQGKVSYEQYF. CDR3 nucleotide sequence: TGTGCCAGCAGAGACCTGGGTGGGCAGGGTAAAGTTTCCTACGAGCAGTACTTC. Looking up the rest from reference TRBV28 and TRBJ2-7 gives the full variable domain: DVKVTQSSRYLVKRTGEKVFLECVQDMDHENMFWYRQDPGLGLRLIYFSYDVKMKEKGDIPEGYSVSREKKERFSLILESASTNQTSMYLCASRDLGGQGKVSYEQYFGPGTRLTVT.

There are many counts of this clonotype. The chain recombines TRBV3-1 with TRBJ2-5; no clear D gene. Trimming stripped 0 bases from V and 7 bases from J, with 6 bases between. Germline V gene data show CDR1 as LGHDT and CDR2 as YNNKEL (reference sequence). The CDR3 is 12 residues long. The CDR3 protein is CASSQDIGTQYF. Written as DNA, the CDR3 is TGTGCCAGCAGCCAAGATATCGGGACCCAGTACTTC.

This clonotype was detected only a few times. The chain joins TRBV4-2 to TRBJ1-6; D not resolved. This CDR3 has 14 residues. In germline, CDR1 is LGHNA, CDR2 YNFKEQ. V was trimmed by 1 base and J by 7 bases, leaving 8 bases between them. Written as DNA, the CDR3 is TGTGCCAGCAGCCAAGGCCCTGAAAATTCACCCCTCCACTTT. This sequence encodes CASSQGPENSPLHF.

The sample holds a few counts of this clonotype. The V gene is TRBV27, the J gene TRBJ1-5; 8 bases are a match to TRBD1. CDR1 is MNHEY, CDR2 SMNVEV, per germline (reference sequence). V lost 6 bases to trimming and J lost 5 bases; unmatched junction nucleotides: 0. The length of the CDR3 is 12 residues. CDR3: CASRTGDQPQHF. The CDR3 DNA reads as TGTGCCAGCAGGACAGGGGATCAGCCCCAGCATTTT.